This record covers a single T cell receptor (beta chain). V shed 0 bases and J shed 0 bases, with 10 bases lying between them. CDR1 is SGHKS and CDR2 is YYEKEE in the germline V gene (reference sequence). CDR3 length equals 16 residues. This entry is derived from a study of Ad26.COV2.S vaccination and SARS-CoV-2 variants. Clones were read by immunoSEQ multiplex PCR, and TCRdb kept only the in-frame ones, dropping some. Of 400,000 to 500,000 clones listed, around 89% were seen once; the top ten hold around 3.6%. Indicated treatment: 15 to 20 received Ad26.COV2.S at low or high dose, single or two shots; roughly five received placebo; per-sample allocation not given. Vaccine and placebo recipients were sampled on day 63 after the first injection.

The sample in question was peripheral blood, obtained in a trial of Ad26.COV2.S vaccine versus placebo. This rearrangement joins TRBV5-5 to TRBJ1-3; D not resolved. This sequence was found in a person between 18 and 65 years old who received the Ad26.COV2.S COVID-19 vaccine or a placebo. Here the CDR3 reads CASSLAPQTSGNTIYF. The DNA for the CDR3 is TGTGCCAGCAGCTTGGCCCCACAGACCTCTGGAAACACCATATATTTT.